Presented here are 25 T cell receptor beta chains from one specimen sequenced in a study of shared clonotypes between healthy human individuals (dated by TCRdb to 2018 to 2021). The library was made by the immunoSEQ multiplex PCR assay. The table comes from immuneACCESS by way of TCRdb, which keeps in-frame sequences with V and J called. Part of the clones is missing from these tables; in studies checked, under half for an unresolved V gene and the rest for unknown reasons. The sample data list about 110,000 clones, and over 65% of these were observed just once. Almost 25% of the sample belongs to the ten largest clones. Sequenced input: memory CD8+ T cells sorted from blood. The sample's cell subset or site, from its label and the paper: CD45RO+ cells pooled with CCR7-negative TemRA cells. The receptors were gathered from a woman aged 25-40 years in good health.

J is TRBJ1-5 and V is TRBV5-1; tentatively, D is TRBD1 (5 bases). The CDR3 runs to 16 residues. Trimming left V 0 bases short and J 2 bases short, with 12 bases between. CDR1 SGHRS and CDR2 YFSETQ come from the germline V gene. This chain's CDR3 is CASSLGEAGGNQPQHF. DNA for the CDR3: TGCGCCAGCAGCTTGGGGGAGGCGGGGGGCAATCAGCCCCAGCATTTT.

V is TRBV7-8 and J is TRBJ2-2, with D possibly matching TRBD2 (5 bases). The ends were cut back, 4 bases at V and 4 bases at J, with 13 bases in the middle. The CDR3 covers 15 residues. Per the germline V gene, CDR1 is SGHVS and CDR2 is FQNEAQ. The CDR3 protein is CASSSRRLATGELFF. The CDR3 DNA sequence: TGTGCCAGCAGCTCCCGGAGGCTGGCCACCGGGGAGCTGTTTTTT.

The chain carries TRBV7-9 and TRBJ2-7; 9 positions agree with TRBD2. The length of the CDR3 is 18 residues. The germline gives CDR1 SEHNR, CDR2 FQNEAQ (reference sequence). Unmatched junction bases numbered 18, after V lost 5 bases and J lost 4 bases. The CDR3, as DNA: TGTGCCAGCAGCCCCACCTTATCGGGGCTAGCGGGATTGTACGAGCAGTACTTC. Its translation is CASSPTLSGLAGLYEQYF.

The chain couples TRBV11-1 to TRBJ2-7; tentative D call: TRBD1 (5 bases). CDR3 length: 15 residues. Germline lookup yields CDR1 SGHAT and CDR2 FQDESV (reference sequence). Trimming cost V 1 base and J 1 base, with 11 bases left between them. The CDR3 loop is CASSLDRTGSYEQYF. The CDR3 DNA sequence: TGTGCCAGCAGCTTAGACCGCACAGGTTCCTACGAGCAGTACTTC. Filled out from reference TRBV11-1 and TRBJ2-7, the complete variable domain reads EAEVAQSPRYKITEKSQAVAFWCDPISGHATLYWYRQILGQGPELLVQFQDESVVDDSQLPKDRFSAERLKGVDSTLKIQPAELGDSAMYLCASSLDRTGSYEQYFGPGTRLTVT.

This chain connects TRBV7-5 to TRBJ2-7; the table's D call, TRBD1, was not checked against the DNA. TRBV7-5 is a pseudogene segment. CDR3 length: 12 amino acids. The CDR3 DNA is TGTGCCAGCAGCAGGGGGTCCTACGAGCAGTACTTC. Its protein product is CASSRGSYEQYF.

The chain links TRBV5-6 to TRBJ2-1; TRBD1 or TRBD2 may be the D gene (6 bases each). The ends were cut back, 2 bases at V and 4 bases at J, with 13 bases in the middle. This CDR3 has 15 amino acids. CDR1 is SGHDT, CDR2 YYEEEE, per germline. CDR3 region: CASSFGQGRYNEQFF. CDR3 in DNA: TGTGCCAGCAGCTTCGGGCAGGGGAGGTACAATGAGCAGTTCTTC.

The genes are TRBV4-1 and TRBJ2-3; D unresolved. CDR1 and CDR2 from the germline V gene are MGHRA and YSYEKL. The CDR3 contains 15 residues. Trimming stripped 1 base from V and 0 bases from J, with 8 bases between. In nucleotides, the CDR3 is TGCGCCAGCAGCCAAGTCTTAGGGAGCACAGATACGCAGTATTTT. The encoded protein is CASSQVLGSTDTQYF.

V usage is TRBV7-6 and J usage is TRBJ1-4, with D perhaps matching TRBD1 (6 bases). This CDR3 spans 16 amino acids. The germline V gene encodes CDR1 SGHVS and CDR2 FNYEAQ. The germline V and J ends were trimmed by 2 bases and 7 bases, with 17 bases remaining between them. Here the CDR3 reads CASSLTPGRGREKLFF. CDR3 DNA: TGTGCCAGCAGCTTAACACCCGGCAGGGGACGTGAAAAACTGTTTTTT.

This clone was seen only a few times. The chain employs TRBV27 and TRBJ2-7, with 9 bases aligning to TRBD2. Trimming removed 5 bases from V and 1 base from J; junction bases left unmatched: 3. CDR1 is MNHEY and CDR2 is SMNVEV in the germline V gene (reference sequence). The CDR3 contains 14 residues. The DNA of the CDR3 is TGTGCCAGCAGTGCGACTAGCGGTTCCTACGAGCAGTACTTC. Translation: CASSATSGSYEQYF.

The chain joins TRBV7-9 to TRBJ2-7; the D is unclear. Per germline, CDR1 SEHNR and CDR2 FQNEAQ (reference sequence). The CDR3 is made up of 15 amino acids. The germline V and J ends were trimmed by 3 bases and 0 bases, with 12 bases remaining between them. As DNA, the CDR3 is TGTGCCAGCAGCTTCAAGGGATTGTACTCCTACGAGCAGTACTTC. Its protein is CASSFKGLYSYEQYF. Using reference TRBV7-9 and TRBJ2-7 for the parts outside the CDR3, the full variable domain is DTGVSQNPRHKITKRGQNVTFRCDPISEHNRLYWYRQTLGQGPEFLTYFQNEAQLEKSRLLSDRFSAERPKGSFSTLEIQRTEQGDSAMYLCASSFKGLYSYEQYFGPGTRLTVT.

This clone is deemed large (0.1 to 1%). The chain has TRBV2 and TRBJ2-7, with 7 bases identical to TRBD1. This CDR3 region has 13 residues. From germline, CDR1 is SNHLY and CDR2 FYNNEI. V shed 9 bases and J 6 bases; nucleotides not matched to a gene: 11. CDR3 bases: TGTGCCAGTAAGGGGGCCTCGGGTGCCGAGCAGTACTTC. Translated, it gives CASKGASGAEQYF. Variable domain in full (rest from reference TRBV2 and TRBJ2-7): EPEVTQTPSHQVTQMGQEVILRCVPISNHLYFYWYRQILGQKVEFLVSFYNNEISEKSEIFDDQFSVERPDGSNFTLKIRSTKLEDSAMYFCASKGASGAEQYFGPGTRLTVT.

The rearrangement joins TRBV5-5 to TRBJ1-2; no clear D. CDR3 length: 16 amino acids. Trimming removed 4 bases from V and 7 bases from J, with 23 bases in between. The germline V gene encodes CDR1 SGHKS and CDR2 YYEKEE (reference sequence). The CDR3: CASSRKPGSLIFGYTF. In DNA form, the CDR3 reads TGTGCCAGCAGCCGTAAGCCGGGATCCCTTATCTTTGGCTACACCTTC.

CDR3 DNA sequence: TGTGCCAGCAGTGACCTGAACTCTGGGGCCAACGTCCTGACTTTC. Its translation: CASSDLNSGANVLTF. The chain links TRBV6-4 to TRBJ2-6; no reliable D call. This CDR3 contains 15 residues. V was pared by 2 bases and J by 0 bases, with 5 bases between. Per germline, CDR1 MRHNA and CDR2 SNTAGT.

This clone was found a few times. The gene calls are TRBV2 and TRBJ1-1; D ambiguous. The V gene lost 11 bases and the J gene lost 4 bases, with 14 bases spanning the gap. In germline, CDR1 is SNHLY, CDR2 FYNNEI. There are 12 residues in the CDR3. CDR3 nucleotide sequence: TGTGCCGGATCAGGACCGTTCACTGAAGCTTTCTTT. Translated, it gives CAGSGPFTEAFF.

The chain employs TRBV29-1 and TRBJ1-2; tentatively, D is TRBD1 (6 bases). Germline V CDR1 and CDR2: SQVTM, ANQGSEA. This CDR3 spans 13 amino acids. With 2 bases removed from V and 4 bases from J, the gap between germline ends came to 11 bases. The CDR3 bases are TGCAGCGTTGAAAGTCACAGGGTCTATGGCTACACCTTC. It codes for CSVESHRVYGYTF.

In this sample, this clone turned up many times. This chain joins TRBV2 and TRBJ1-3; D perhaps matches TRBD1 (6 bases). Trimming pared 4 bases from V and 3 bases from J, leaving 7 bases between. Germline V gene sequence: CDR1 SNHLY, CDR2 FYNNEI. CDR3 length: 13 amino acids. CDR3 sequence reads: CASSAGDGNTIYF. For the CDR3, the DNA is TGTGCCAGCAGTGCAGGGGATGGAAACACCATATATTTT.

The chain recombines TRBV29-1 with TRBJ2-7; 7 positions agree with TRBD1. This CDR3 is 14 amino acids long. J lost 4 bases, V lost 8 bases, and 14 bases had no gene match. Germline assignment: CDR1 SQVTM and CDR2 ANQGSEA. CDR3: CSPPSGTDLYEQYF. For the CDR3, the DNA is TGCAGCCCACCGTCTGGGACAGACCTATACGAGCAGTACTTC.

The chain uses TRBV7-3 and TRBJ1-2, with D unresolved. The CDR3 length is 13 residues. V lost 4 bases, J lost 4 bases, and 10 bases lay in between. Per germline, CDR1 SGHTA and CDR2 FQGTGA. For the CDR3, the DNA is TGTGCCAGCAGCTCCTCCGGAGGCTATGGCTACACCTTC. The encoded protein is CASSSSGGYGYTF.

This clone was detected only once. Written as DNA, the CDR3 is TGTGCCAGCACTGATCAACCCGGGCCTTTTCCCTACGAGCAGTACTTC. Its protein is CASTDQPGPFPYEQYF. The chain recombines TRBV2 with TRBJ2-7; D is ambiguous. The CDR3 is 16 residues long. Looked up from germline, CDR1 is SNHLY and CDR2 is FYNNEI. V lost 7 bases to trimming and J lost 2 bases, with 21 bases between them.

The rearrangement uses TRBV7-9 and TRBJ2-3, with 11 positions matching TRBD2. With V trimmed by 5 bases and J by 0 bases, 4 bases remained unmatched. The CDR3 extends over 16 amino acids. The germline V gene has CDR1 SEHNR and CDR2 FQNEAQ (reference sequence). The CDR3 reads CASSPRLAGSTDTQYF. The CDR3 DNA reads TGTGCCAGCAGCCCAAGACTAGCGGGAAGCACAGATACGCAGTATTTT.

The rearrangement links TRBV7-7 to TRBJ2-7; 7 bases line up with TRBD1. V dropped 8 bases and J dropped 3; count of bases not matched to a gene: 16. This CDR3 is 16 amino acids long. Germline CDR1 SSHAT, CDR2 FNYEAQ (reference sequence). The DNA for the CDR3 is TGTGCCAGCCGTCCCGGGACAGTGTTCAGGGGCTACGAGCAGTACTTC. Translation: CASRPGTVFRGYEQYF.

The rearrangement joins TRBV15 to TRBJ2-1, with 7 bases that match TRBD2. Germline-derived CDR1 and CDR2 are LNHNV and YYDKDF (reference sequence). V gave up 4 bases and J gave up 0 bases; unmatched junction bases: 3. This CDR3 is 15 amino acids long. CDR3: CATSMAGDSYNEQFF. In DNA form, the CDR3 reads TGTGCCACCAGCATGGCGGGGGACTCCTACAATGAGCAGTTCTTC.

The chain employs TRBV11-2 and TRBJ2-1, with a weak D call TRBD2 (6 bases). Trimming took 7 bases from V and 1 from J, leaving 11 bases between them. Per the germline V gene, CDR1 is SGHAT and CDR2 is FQNNGV. This CDR3 region has 14 residues. CDR3 DNA sequence: TGTGCCAGCAATAGACTAGGGTCCTACAATGAGCAGTTCTTC. This sequence encodes CASNRLGSYNEQFF.

DNA for the CDR3: TGTGCCAGCAGTGACATTCCCTCTGGGGCCAACGTCCTGACTTTC. Translated: CASSDIPSGANVLTF. V gene TRBV2 combines with J gene TRBJ2-6, with D unresolved. The germline CDR1 and CDR2 sequences are SNHLY and FYNNEI. The CDR3 runs 15 residues. Trimming removed 3 bases from V and 0 bases from J, with 6 bases in between.

The rearrangement uses TRBV6-1 and TRBJ1-4, with D uncertain. CDR1 and CDR2 from the germline V gene are MNHNS and SASEGT. V was shortened by 4 bases and J by 12 bases, with 18 bases between the two germline ends. CDR3 length: 14 residues. CDR3 DNA: TGTGCCAGCAGTGTAGGAGGTGCGTCTGAGGAACTGTTTTTT. This gives the protein CASSVGGASEELFF.